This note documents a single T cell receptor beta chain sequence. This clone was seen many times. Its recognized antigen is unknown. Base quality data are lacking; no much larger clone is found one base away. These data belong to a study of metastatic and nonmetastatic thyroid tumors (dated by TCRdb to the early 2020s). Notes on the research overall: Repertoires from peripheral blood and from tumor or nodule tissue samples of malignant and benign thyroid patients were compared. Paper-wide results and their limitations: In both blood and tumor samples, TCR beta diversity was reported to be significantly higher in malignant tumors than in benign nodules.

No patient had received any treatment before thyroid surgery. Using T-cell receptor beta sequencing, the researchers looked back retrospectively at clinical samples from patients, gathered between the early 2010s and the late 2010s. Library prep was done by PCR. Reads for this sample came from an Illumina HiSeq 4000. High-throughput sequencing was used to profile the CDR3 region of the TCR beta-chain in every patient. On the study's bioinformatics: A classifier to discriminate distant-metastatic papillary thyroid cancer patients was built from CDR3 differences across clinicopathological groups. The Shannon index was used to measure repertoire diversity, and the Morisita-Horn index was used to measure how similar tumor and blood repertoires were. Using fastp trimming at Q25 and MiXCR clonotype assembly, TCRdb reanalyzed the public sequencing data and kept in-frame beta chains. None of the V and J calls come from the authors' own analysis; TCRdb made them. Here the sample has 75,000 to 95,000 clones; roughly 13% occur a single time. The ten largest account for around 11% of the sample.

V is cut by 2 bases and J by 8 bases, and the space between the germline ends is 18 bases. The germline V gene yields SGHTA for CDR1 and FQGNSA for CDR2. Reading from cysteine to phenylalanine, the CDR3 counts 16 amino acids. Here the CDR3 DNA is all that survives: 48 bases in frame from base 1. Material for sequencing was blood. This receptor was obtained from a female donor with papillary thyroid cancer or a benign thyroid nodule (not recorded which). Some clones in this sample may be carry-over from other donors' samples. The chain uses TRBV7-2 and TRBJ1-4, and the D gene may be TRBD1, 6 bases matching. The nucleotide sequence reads TGTGCCAGCAGCTTAAGCTTTGGGACATTGAAGGAAAAACTGTTTTTT. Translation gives CASSLSFGTLKEKLFF.